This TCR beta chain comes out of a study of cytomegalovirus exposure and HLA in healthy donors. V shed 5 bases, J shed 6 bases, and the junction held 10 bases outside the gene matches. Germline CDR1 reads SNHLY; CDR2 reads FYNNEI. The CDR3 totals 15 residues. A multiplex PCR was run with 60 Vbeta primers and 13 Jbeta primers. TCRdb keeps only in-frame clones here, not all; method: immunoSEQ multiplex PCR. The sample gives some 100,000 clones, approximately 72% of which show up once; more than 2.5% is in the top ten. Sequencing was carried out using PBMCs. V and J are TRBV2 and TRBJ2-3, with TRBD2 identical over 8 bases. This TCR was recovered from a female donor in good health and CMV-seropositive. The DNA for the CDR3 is TGTGCCAGCAGTCCGACTAGCGCCGTGGGTGATACGCAGTATTTT. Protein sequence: CASSPTSAVGDTQYF.